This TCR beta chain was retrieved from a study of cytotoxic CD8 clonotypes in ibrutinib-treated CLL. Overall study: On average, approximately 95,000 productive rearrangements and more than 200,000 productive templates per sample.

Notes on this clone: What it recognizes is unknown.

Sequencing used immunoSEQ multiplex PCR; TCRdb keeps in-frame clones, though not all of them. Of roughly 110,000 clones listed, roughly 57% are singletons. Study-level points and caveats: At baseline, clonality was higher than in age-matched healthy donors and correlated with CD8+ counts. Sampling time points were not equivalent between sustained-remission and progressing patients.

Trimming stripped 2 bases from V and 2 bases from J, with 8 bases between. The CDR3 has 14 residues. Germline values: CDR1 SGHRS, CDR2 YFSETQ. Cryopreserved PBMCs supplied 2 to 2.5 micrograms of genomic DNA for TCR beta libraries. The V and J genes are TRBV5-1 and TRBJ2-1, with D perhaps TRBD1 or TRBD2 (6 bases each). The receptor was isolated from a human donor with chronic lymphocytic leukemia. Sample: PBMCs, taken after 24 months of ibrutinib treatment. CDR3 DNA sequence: TGCGCCAGCAGCTTCCGGGGGCCCTACAATGAGCAGTTCTTC. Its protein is CASSFRGPYNEQFF.